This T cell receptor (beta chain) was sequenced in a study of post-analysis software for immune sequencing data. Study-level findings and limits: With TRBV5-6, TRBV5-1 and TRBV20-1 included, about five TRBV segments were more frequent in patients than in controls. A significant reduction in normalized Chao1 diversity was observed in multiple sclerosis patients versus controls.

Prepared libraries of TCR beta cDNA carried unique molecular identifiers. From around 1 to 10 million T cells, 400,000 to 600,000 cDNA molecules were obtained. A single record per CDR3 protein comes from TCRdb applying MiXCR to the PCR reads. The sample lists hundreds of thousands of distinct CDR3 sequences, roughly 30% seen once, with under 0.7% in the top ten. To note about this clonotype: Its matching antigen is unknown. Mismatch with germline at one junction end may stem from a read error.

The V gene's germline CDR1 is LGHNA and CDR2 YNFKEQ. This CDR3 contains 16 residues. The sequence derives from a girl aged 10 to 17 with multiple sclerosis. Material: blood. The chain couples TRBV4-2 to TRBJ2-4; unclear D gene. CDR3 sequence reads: CAGSQDDGYPKNIQYF. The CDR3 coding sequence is TGTGCCGGCAGCCAAGATGACGGATATCCGAAAAACATTCAGTACTTC.